This passage covers 7 T cell receptor beta chains from one sample sequenced in a study of T cell responses to AZD1222 COVID-19 vaccine. TCRdb's table, derived via immunoSEQ multiplex PCR, lists solely in-frame clones and lacks some. The sample shows some 130,000 clones, 85% to 90% of them seen only once. Specimen: peripheral blood, collected on day 0 of AZD1222 vaccination. Source of these receptors: an adult in good health.

In this sample, this clone turned up once. V is TRBV28 and J is TRBJ2-6; TRBD1 aligns across 8 bases. V lost 10 bases to trimming and J lost 4 bases; unmatched junction nucleotides: 9. Germline CDR1 MDHEN, CDR2 SYDVKM. CDR3 size: 15 residues. CDR3 region: CATVSGGVGANVLTF. The CDR3 bases are TGTGCCACGGTATCAGGGGGCGTAGGGGCCAACGTCCTGACTTTC.

The CDR3 DNA reads as TGTGCCAGTAGTATACGGGACAGGGACAGTGAAGCTTTCTTT. It is translated as CASSIRDRDSEAFF. The gene calls are TRBV19 and TRBJ1-1; 9 nucleotides agree with TRBD1. The germline gives CDR1 LNHDA, CDR2 SQIVND (reference sequence). The CDR3 covers 14 residues. The ends lost 2 bases at V and 7 bases at J; junction bases unmatched: 5.

V is TRBV15 and J is TRBJ1-1; possibly TRBD1 for D (5 bases). Germline V gene lookup returns CDR1 LNHNV and CDR2 YYDKDF (reference sequence). This CDR3 spans 13 amino acids. With 2 bases removed from V and 5 bases from J, the gap between germline ends came to 9 bases. The CDR3 loop reads CATSRSRQTEAFF. The DNA of the CDR3 is TGTGCCACCAGCAGATCCCGACAGACTGAAGCTTTCTTT.

The V gene is TRBV7-8, the J gene TRBJ1-1; no clear D gene. The germline CDR1 and CDR2 sequences are SGHVS and FQNEAQ. This CDR3 region has 13 residues. Trimming pared 1 base from V and 8 bases from J, leaving 11 bases between. The CDR3 nucleotides read TGTGCCAGCAGCTTAGTCCGGCAGGTCGAAGCTTTCTTT. It yields the protein CASSLVRQVEAFF.

The rearrangement uses TRBV3-1 (or the pseudogene TRBV3-2) and TRBJ2-1, with D possibly matching TRBD2 (6 bases). Germline values: CDR1 LGHDT, CDR2 YNNKEL (reference sequence). Deletions cut 4 bases from V and 4 bases from J, with 14 bases between. There are 15 residues in the CDR3. The CDR3 protein is CASSPTRDLYNEQFF. Written as DNA, the CDR3 is TGTGCCAGCAGCCCGACCCGGGACTTATACAATGAGCAGTTCTTC.

The CDR3 coding sequence is TGTGCCAGTAGTATAGATCTAAGGGGGCGTTTAGGACAGCCCCAGCATTTT. Translating it yields CASSIDLRGRLGQPQHF. The genes are TRBV19 and TRBJ1-5; 7 nucleotides match TRBD1. Germline V lookup: CDR1 LNHDA, CDR2 SQIVND (reference sequence). With V trimmed by 0 bases and J by 7 bases, 12 bases remained unmatched. The CDR3 loop spans 17 amino acids.

This chain uses TRBV20-1 with TRBJ1-1, with D unclear. Germline values: CDR1 DFQATT, CDR2 SNEGSKA (reference sequence). The CDR3 runs 10 residues. V gave up 5 bases and J gave up 5 bases, with 6 bases separating them. The CDR3 DNA follows: TGCAGTGCTGGGGTAACTGAAGCTTTCTTT. It is translated as CSAGVTEAFF.